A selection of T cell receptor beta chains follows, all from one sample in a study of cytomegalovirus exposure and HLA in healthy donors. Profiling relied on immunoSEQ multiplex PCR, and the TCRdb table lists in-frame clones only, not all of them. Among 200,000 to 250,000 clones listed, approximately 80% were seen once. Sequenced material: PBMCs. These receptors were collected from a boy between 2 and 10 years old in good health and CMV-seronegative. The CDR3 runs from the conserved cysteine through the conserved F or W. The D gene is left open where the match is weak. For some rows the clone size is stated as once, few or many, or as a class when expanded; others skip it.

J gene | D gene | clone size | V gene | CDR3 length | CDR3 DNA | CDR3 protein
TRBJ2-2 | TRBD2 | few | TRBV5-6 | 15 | TGTGCCAGCAGCACCTGGGGGGGAGAGACCGGGGAGCTGTTTTTT | CASSTWGGETGELFF
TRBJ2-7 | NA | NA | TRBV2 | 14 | TGTGCCAGCAGAGAAGTGAGGAGCTCCTACGAGCAGTACTTC | CASREVRSSYEQYF
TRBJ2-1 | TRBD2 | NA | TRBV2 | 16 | TGTGCCAGCAGCTCTCCGGGACTAGCGGAATACAATGAGCAGTTCTTC | CASSSPGLAEYNEQFF
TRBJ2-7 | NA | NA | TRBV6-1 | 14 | TGTGCCAGCAGGGAGGGGACTGGCCTGTTCGAGCAGTACTTC | CASREGTGLFEQYF
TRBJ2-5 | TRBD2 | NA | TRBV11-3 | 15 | TGTGCCAGCAGCTTGGGTAGCGGGGCCCAAGAGACCCAGTACTTC | CASSLGSGAQETQYF
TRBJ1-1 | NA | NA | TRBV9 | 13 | TGTGCCAGCAGCGTAGTGACATCAAGTGAAGCTTTCTTT | CASSVVTSSEAFF
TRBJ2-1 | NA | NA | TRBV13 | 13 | TGTGCCAGCAGCCCCGCGTCCTACAATGAGCAGTTCTTC | CASSPASYNEQFF
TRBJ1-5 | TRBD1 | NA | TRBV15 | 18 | TGTGCCACCAGCAGAGATAGGGGGCAGGGGGCCAAATTTCAGCCCCAGCATTTT | CATSRDRGQGAKFQPQHF
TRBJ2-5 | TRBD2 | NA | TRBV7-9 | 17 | TGTGCCAGCAGTCTATTAGAACCGGGACTAGCCCAAGAGACCCAGTACTTC | CASSLLEPGLAQETQYF
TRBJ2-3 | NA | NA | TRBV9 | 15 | TGTGCCAGCAGCACGTCCAGCGACCACACAGATACGCAGTATTTT | CASSTSSDHTDTQYF
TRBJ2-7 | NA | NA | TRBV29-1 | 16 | TGCAGCGTTGAAGGAGGTCGGGACAATAAACCCTACGAGCAGTACTTC | CSVEGGRDNKPYEQYF
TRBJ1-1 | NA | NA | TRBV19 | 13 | TGTGCCAGTAGTCTTAGATTAGACACTGAAGCTTTCTTT | CASSLRLDTEAFF
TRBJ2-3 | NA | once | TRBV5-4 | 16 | TGTGCCAGCAGGCCATCATTAGGGGCTCGTCCAGATACGCAGTATTTT | CASRPSLGARPDTQYF
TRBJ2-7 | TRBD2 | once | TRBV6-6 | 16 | TGTGCCAGCAGCCCTCGGACTAGCCGGCGAGGATACGAGCAGTACTTC | CASSPRTSRRGYEQYF
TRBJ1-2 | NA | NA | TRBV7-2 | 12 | TGTGCCAGCAGCCCCCTCGACTATGGCTACACCTTC | CASSPLDYGYTF
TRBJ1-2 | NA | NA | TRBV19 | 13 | TGTGCCAGTAGTATGGGACATAACTATGGCTACACCTTC | CASSMGHNYGYTF
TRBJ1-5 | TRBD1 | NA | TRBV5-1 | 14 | TGCGCCAGCAGCCCGACAGGGGCCAATCAGCCCCAGCATTTT | CASSPTGANQPQHF
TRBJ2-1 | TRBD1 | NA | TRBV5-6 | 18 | TGTGCCAGCAGCCTCGAGAGGGACAGGGCAGGGGCCTACAATGAGCAGTTCTTC | CASSLERDRAGAYNEQFF
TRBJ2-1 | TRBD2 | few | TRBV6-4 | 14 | TGTGCCAGCGGTACTAGCGGGGGGGCAGGTGAGCAGTTCTTC | CASGTSGGAGEQFF
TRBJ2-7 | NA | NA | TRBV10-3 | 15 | TGTGCCATCAGTGAACAGGACGCAATCCCTACGGAGCAGTACTTC | CAISEQDAIPTEQYF
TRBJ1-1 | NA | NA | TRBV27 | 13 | TGTGCCAGCAGTTACAGGGCGAACACTGAAGCTTTCTTT | CASSYRANTEAFF
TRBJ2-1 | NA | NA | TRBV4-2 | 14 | TGTGCCAGCAGCCAAGGGTTGGGGCTCTATGAGCAGTTCTTC | CASSQGLGLYEQFF
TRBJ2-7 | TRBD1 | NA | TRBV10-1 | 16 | TGCGCCAGCAGTGAGTCTGAGGGCAGGGGGCCGGACGAGCAGTACTTC | CASSESEGRGPDEQYF
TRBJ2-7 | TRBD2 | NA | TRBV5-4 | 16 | TGTGCCAGCAGCTTGGATCTAGCGGGGGGGTATTACGAGCAGTACTTC | CASSLDLAGGYYEQYF
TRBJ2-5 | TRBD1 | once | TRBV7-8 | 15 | TGTGCCAGCAGCTTCGGACAGGGGGCGAAAGAGACCCAGTACTTC | CASSFGQGAKETQYF
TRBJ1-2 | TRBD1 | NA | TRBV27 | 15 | TGTGCCAGCAGTGAACCGGGACAGAGGGGTAATGGCTACACCTTC | CASSEPGQRGNGYTF
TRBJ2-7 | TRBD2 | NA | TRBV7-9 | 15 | TGTGCCAGCAGCAAAGGGACTAGCGGAATCTACGAGCAGTACTTC | CASSKGTSGIYEQYF
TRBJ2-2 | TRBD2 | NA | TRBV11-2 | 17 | TGTGCCAGCAGCTTAGAAGGGGTAGCGGGGGGGGCCGGGGAGCTGTTTTTT | CASSLEGVAGGAGELFF
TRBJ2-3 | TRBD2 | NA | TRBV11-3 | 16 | TGTGCCAGCAGCTCGGGACTAGCGGAGGGCACAGATACGCAGTATTTT | CASSSGLAEGTDTQYF
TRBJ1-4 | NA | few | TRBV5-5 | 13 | TGTGCCAGCAGCCCGACAGCAGGGGAAAAACTGTTTTTT | CASSPTAGEKLFF
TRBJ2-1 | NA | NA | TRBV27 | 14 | TGTGCTACAACGCCCGGGGGAGGCCACAATGAGCAGTTCTTC | CATTPGGGHNEQFF
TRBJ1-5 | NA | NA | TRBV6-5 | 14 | TGTGCCACCGCGGTCAGGGGTTTGGCTCAGCCCCAGCATTTT | CATAVRGLAQPQHF
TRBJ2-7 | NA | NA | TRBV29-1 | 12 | TGCAGCGTTGTAGACTCCTCCTACGAGCAGTACTTC | CSVVDSSYEQYF
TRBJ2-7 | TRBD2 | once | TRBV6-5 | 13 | TGTGCCAGCGGCCGACTGACTAGCCGCGAGCAGTACTTC | CASGRLTSREQYF
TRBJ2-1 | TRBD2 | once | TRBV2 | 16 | TGTGCCAGCAGTTCTAGGACTAGCGGGAGTTACAATGAGCAGTTCTTC | CASSSRTSGSYNEQFF
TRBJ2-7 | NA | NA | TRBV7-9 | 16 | TGTGCCAGCAGCTCGATGGACAGCCGGTTAAAGCGCGAGCAGTACTTC | CASSSMDSRLKREQYF
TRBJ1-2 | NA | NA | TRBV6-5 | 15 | TGTGCCAGCAGTTACTCCCGGCGGACTGGTTATGGCTACACCTTC | CASSYSRRTGYGYTF
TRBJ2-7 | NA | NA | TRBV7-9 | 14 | TGTGCCAGCAGCCCTTGGCAGGAAAGTAGAGAGCAGTACTTC | CASSPWQESREQYF
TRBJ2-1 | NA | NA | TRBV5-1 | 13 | TGCGCCAGCAGGTGGAGTAGCGAGAATGAGCAGTTCTTC | CASRWSSENEQFF
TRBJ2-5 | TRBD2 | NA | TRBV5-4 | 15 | TGTGCCAGCAGCCTTAGCGGGGGGGCGCGAGAGACCCAGTACTTC | CASSLSGGARETQYF
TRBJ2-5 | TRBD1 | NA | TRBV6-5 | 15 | TGTGCCAGCAGTTACTCGAAGGGGGCTATTGGTATCGAGTACTTC | CASSYSKGAIGIEYF
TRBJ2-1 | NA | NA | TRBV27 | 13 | TGTGCCAGCAGTTTGGACTTAAACAATGAGCAGTTCTTC | CASSLDLNNEQFF